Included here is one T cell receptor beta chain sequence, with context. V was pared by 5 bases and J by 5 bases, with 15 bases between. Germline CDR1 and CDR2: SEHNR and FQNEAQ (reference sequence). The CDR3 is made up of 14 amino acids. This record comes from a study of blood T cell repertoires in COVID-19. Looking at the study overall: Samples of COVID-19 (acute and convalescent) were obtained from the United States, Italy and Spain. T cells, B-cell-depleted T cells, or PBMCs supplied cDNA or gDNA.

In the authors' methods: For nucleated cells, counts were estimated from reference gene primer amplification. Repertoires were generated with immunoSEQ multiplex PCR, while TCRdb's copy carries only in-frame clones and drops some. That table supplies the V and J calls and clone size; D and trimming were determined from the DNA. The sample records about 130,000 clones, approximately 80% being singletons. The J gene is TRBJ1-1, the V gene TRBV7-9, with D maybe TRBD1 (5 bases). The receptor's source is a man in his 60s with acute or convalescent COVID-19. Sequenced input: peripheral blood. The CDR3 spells CASSVAGEGTEAFF. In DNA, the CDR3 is TGTGCCAGCAGCGTCGCGGGGGAGGGAACTGAAGCTTTCTTT.